The sample holds one count of the clone carrying this T cell receptor (beta chain). V lost 4 bases and J lost 1, with 8 bases in between. Per the germline V gene, CDR1 is SGHRS and CDR2 is YFSETQ. The CDR3 spans 13 residues. This record comes from a study of blood T cell repertoires in COVID-19. About the research overall: Sites across the United States, Italy and Spain contributed samples from acute and convalescent COVID-19.

Original handling: How many nucleated cells were present was estimated from reference gene primer amplification. Libraries were prepared by immunoSEQ multiplex PCR; TCRdb keeps only in-frame clonotypes and omits some of them. The D gene and trimming were derived from the DNA, and the V and J assignments and clone size from that table. The table shows about 73,000 clones, with 65% to 90% occurring only once. V is TRBV5-1 and J is TRBJ1-2, with D unresolved. Material for sequencing was peripheral blood. This clonotype originated in a woman aged 60-75 years with acute or convalescent COVID-19. The CDR3 DNA reads as TGCGCCAGCAGCGCGATGAATAACTATGGCTACACCTTC. As protein: CASSAMNNYGYTF.